The 30 T cell receptor beta chains given below trace back to one sample, sequenced in a study of STAT5B mutations in CD4+ large granular lymphocyte leukemia. Assay: immunoSEQ multiplex PCR; the TCRdb copy retains only in-frame clones and omits some. The sample consists of approximately 35,000 clones, roughly 76% of them appearing once. Sequenced: CD4+ T cells from blood buffy coats. The receptors stem from a human donor in good health.

The CDR3 DNA reads as TGTGCCGGGTTCCTGGAGGGGAACAATGAGCAGTTCTTC. This translates into CAGFLEGNNEQFF. The chain couples TRBV30 to TRBJ2-1; TRBD2 is a possible D gene (6 bases). V dropped 8 bases and J dropped 5 bases, with 16 bases sitting between them. Germline CDR1 reads GTSNPN; CDR2 reads SVGIG (reference sequence). The CDR3 runs 13 residues.

V is TRBV28 and J is TRBJ2-5, with D possibly being TRBD2 (6 bases). The germline CDR1 and CDR2 sequences are MDHEN and SYDVKM. The CDR3 runs to 15 residues. V was trimmed by 3 bases and J by 2 bases, leaving 13 bases between them. The CDR3 bases are TGTGCCAGCAGTTTGGAGGGACTGCGACAAGAGACCCAGTACTTC. Protein product: CASSLEGLRQETQYF.

CDR3 coding DNA: TGTGCCAGCAGCGTCGGGTTTGGGGGCTACACCTTC. Amino acid sequence: CASSVGFGGYTF. V gene TRBV9 combines with J gene TRBJ1-2; D remains ambiguous. CDR1 is SGDLS, CDR2 YYNGEE, per germline. V lost 2 bases and J 8 bases, leaving 10 bases between the germline ends. This CDR3 region has 12 residues.

This chain connects TRBV11-2 to TRBJ1-1, with a tentative D call TRBD1 (5 bases). CDR1 is SGHAT, CDR2 FQNNGV, per germline. Trimming took off 2 bases at V and 7 bases at J, with 14 bases between the two ends. The CDR3 totals 14 residues. In DNA form, the CDR3 reads TGTGCCAGCAGCTTATCTGGAGGGGTGGGTGAAGCTTTCTTT. Translated, it gives CASSLSGGVGEAFF.

The J gene is TRBJ1-3, the V gene TRBV30; possibly TRBD1 for D (5 bases). Trimming shortened V by 0 bases and J by 4 bases, and 13 bases separated the two germline ends. This CDR3 region has 15 residues. CDR1 is GTSNPN and CDR2 is SVGIG in the germline V gene (reference sequence). The CDR3 loop reads CAWSVPGVPGNTIYF. Here the CDR3 DNA reads TGTGCCTGGAGTGTCCCGGGGGTCCCAGGAAACACCATATATTTT.

This sequence joins TRBV6-5 and TRBJ2-7; D may correspond to TRBD1 or TRBD2 (5 bases each). Germline lookup yields CDR1 MNHEY and CDR2 SVGAGI. The CDR3 has 14 residues. With 0 bases removed from V and 3 bases from J, the gap between germline ends came to 9 bases. CDR3 coding DNA: TGTGCCAGCAGTTACTCCGGGACCCGCTACGAGCAGTACTTC. It translates to CASSYSGTRYEQYF.

The chain links TRBV30 to TRBJ1-2; 7 bases match TRBD1. CDR1 GTSNPN and CDR2 SVGIG come from the germline V gene (reference sequence). CDR3 length: 13 residues. V was clipped by 8 bases and J by 2 bases; unmatched bases: 8. In nucleotides, the CDR3 is TGTGCCGGTACCGGGACAGCAAACTATGGCTACACCTTC. Protein sequence: CAGTGTANYGYTF.

CDR3 amino acids: CASSLGGPGQGSGNTIYF. CDR3 in DNA: TGCGCCAGCAGCTTGGGGGGCCCGGGACAGGGGAGCGGAAACACCATATATTTT. The V call is TRBV5-1, the J call TRBJ1-3; 10 positions match TRBD1. The V and J ends lost 0 bases and 4 bases, in that order; junction bases with no gene match: 10. The V gene's germline CDR1 is SGHRS and CDR2 YFSETQ. The CDR3 extends over 18 amino acids.

This chain joins TRBV2 and TRBJ1-1; possibly TRBD1 for D (5 bases). Trimming took 6 bases from V and 2 from J, leaving 16 bases between them. CDR1 and CDR2 (germline): SNHLY, FYNNEI. The CDR3 has 15 amino acids. The CDR3 bases are TGTGCCAGCAGCGCCGACGGACACATCAACACTGAAGCTTTCTTT. Translated: CASSADGHINTEAFF.

V is TRBV6-5 and J is TRBJ1-1, with TRBD1 identical over 8 bases. Trimming took 0 bases from V and 4 from J; bases not matched to a gene: 4. CDR1 and CDR2 (germline): MNHEY, SVGAGI. The CDR3 contains 15 residues. CDR3 region: CASSYSDRVGTEAFF. In nucleotides, the CDR3 is TGTGCCAGCAGTTACTCGGACAGGGTGGGCACTGAAGCTTTCTTT.

The rearrangement joins TRBV6-1 to TRBJ2-7; TRBD1 might be the D (6 bases). This CDR3 spans 15 amino acids. CDR1 and CDR2 from the germline V gene are MNHNS and SASEGT. V was pared by 7 bases and J by 2 bases, with 18 bases between. In DNA, the CDR3 is TGTGCCAGCATCAGAGGGGCAGGGGACCCCTACGAGCAGTACTTC. Amino acids: CASIRGAGDPYEQYF.

The chain employs TRBV2 and TRBJ1-4; D is unresolved. The V end lost 4 bases, the J end lost 7 bases, and 10 bases lay between the germline ends. This CDR3 spans 13 amino acids. CDR1 and CDR2 from the germline V gene are SNHLY and FYNNEI. In nucleotides, the CDR3 is TGTGCCAGCAGTGGACCGGAGGGTGAAAAACTGTTTTTT. Its translation is CASSGPEGEKLFF.

The genes are TRBV5-1 and TRBJ1-1; D remains ambiguous. The CDR3 runs 13 residues. V lost 0 bases, J lost 1 base, and 4 bases lay in between. Germline assignment: CDR1 SGHRS and CDR2 YFSETQ. In nucleotides, the CDR3 is TGCGCCAGCAGCTTGGCCAAGAACACTGAAGCTTTCTTT. This encodes CASSLAKNTEAFF.

This clone appeared a few times. The rearrangement joins TRBV29-1 to TRBJ1-1, with D possibly being TRBD1 (6 bases). The V end was cut by 4 bases, the J end by 5 bases, with 17 bases between. CDR1 is SQVTM, CDR2 ANQGSEA, per germline. The CDR3 consists of 14 residues. CDR3 in amino acids: CSVGLGGTGTEAFF. The CDR3 DNA reads TGCAGCGTTGGCCTCGGGGGCACTGGTACTGAAGCTTTCTTT.

Concerning this clone: One end of the junction does not line up with germline, which may come from a read error. The rearrangement links TRBV7-9 to TRBJ2-5; TRBD1 matches 7 bases. Germline V lookup: CDR1 SEHNR, CDR2 FQNEAQ (reference sequence). The CDR3 runs to 17 residues. The DNA of the CDR3 is TGTGCCAGCAGCTTAAGGGGGTCAGGGGGTCACCAGGAGACCCAGTACTTC. Translated, it gives CASSLRGSGGHQETQYF. The full variable domain, with the rest looked up from reference TRBV7-9 and TRBJ2-5, is DTGVSQNPRHKITKRGQNVTFRCDPISEHNRLYWYRQTLGQGPEFLTYFQNEAQLEKSRLLSDRFSAERPKGSFSTLEIQRTEQGDSAMYLCASSLRGSGGHQETQYFGPGTRLLVL.

V is TRBV6-5 and J is TRBJ2-7; D possibly matches TRBD1 or TRBD2 (5 bases each). Trimming took off 0 bases at V and 5 bases at J, with 8 bases between the two ends. Germline values: CDR1 MNHEY, CDR2 SVGAGI. This CDR3 spans 13 amino acids. The CDR3: CASSYSRDHEQYF. The CDR3 nucleotides are TGTGCCAGCAGTTACTCGAGGGACCACGAGCAGTACTTC.

This clone has only one observation. The rearrangement links TRBV10-3 to TRBJ2-1; 15 bases fit TRBD2. V lost 8 bases and J lost 8; bases outside the gene matches: 1. The CDR3 is 13 residues long. Germline assignment: CDR1 ENHRY and CDR2 SYGVKD. CDR3: CAIGLAGGHEQFF. In DNA form, the CDR3 reads TGTGCCATCGGACTAGCGGGAGGGCATGAGCAGTTCTTC.

The CDR3 protein is CASSLGPPGEQYF. The CDR3 bases are TGTGCCAGCAGCTTGGGCCCACCTGGCGAGCAGTACTTC. This chain connects TRBV5-8 to TRBJ2-7; D ambiguous. Trimming cost V 0 bases and J 6 bases, with 10 bases left between them. CDR3 length: 13 amino acids. Germline V lookup: CDR1 SGHTS, CDR2 YDEGEE.

In DNA, the CDR3 is TGTGCCAGCAGTCGGGACAGGCTGAACACTGAAGCTTTCTTT. Translated, it gives CASSRDRLNTEAFF. The rearrangement joins TRBV6-5 to TRBJ1-1; 8 nucleotides agree with TRBD1. The trim removed 5 bases at V and 0 bases at J, leaving 2 bases unmatched. The CDR3 extends over 14 amino acids. Germline assignment: CDR1 MNHEY and CDR2 SVGAGI.

This chain joins TRBV6-5 and TRBJ1-1; no reliable D call. Trimming took 2 bases from V and 1 from J, leaving 8 bases between them. CDR3 length: 14 residues. The germline V gene has CDR1 MNHEY and CDR2 SVGAGI. The CDR3 nucleotides are TGTGCCAGCAGTTACCTAACAGCGAACACTGAAGCTTTCTTT. It encodes CASSYLTANTEAFF.

The chain employs TRBV6-5 and TRBJ1-3, with D maybe TRBD1 (5 bases). The CDR3 has 14 residues. Germline V lookup: CDR1 MNHEY, CDR2 SVGAGI. The V end lost 5 bases, the J end lost 5 bases, and 13 bases lay between the germline ends. CDR3 amino acids: CASSPRQGRNTIYF. For the CDR3, the DNA is TGTGCCAGCAGTCCCCGGCAGGGTAGAAACACCATATATTTT.

V usage is TRBV5-4 and J usage is TRBJ2-6, with a tentative D call TRBD2 (6 bases). Between the trimmed V and J ends, which lost 5 bases and 3 bases, there was a span of 18 bases. The CDR3 covers 17 residues. Germline-derived CDR1 and CDR2 are SGHNT and YYREEE (reference sequence). The DNA for the CDR3 is TGTGCCAGCAGACGCGGGACCCCCTCAGGTGGGGCCAACGTCCTGACTTTC. Protein: CASRRGTPSGGANVLTF. The whole variable domain, remainder taken from reference TRBV5-4 and TRBJ2-6, is ETGVTQSPTHLIKTRGQQVTLRCSSQSGHNTVSWYQQALGQGPQFIFQYYREEENGRGNFPPRFSGLQFPNYSSELNVNALELDDSALYLCASRRGTPSGGANVLTFGAGSRLTVL.

This clone was seen a single time. The V and J genes are TRBV10-3 and TRBJ1-1; no firm D call. CDR3 length: 14 residues. Trimming stripped 8 bases from V and 0 bases from J, with 13 bases between. The germline gives CDR1 ENHRY, CDR2 SYGVKD. The CDR3 bases are TGTGCCATCTGCCCCAATCCGATGAACACTGAAGCTTTCTTT. Protein sequence: CAICPNPMNTEAFF.

The genes are TRBV20-1 and TRBJ2-5; D is possibly TRBD2 (5 bases). This CDR3 is 11 amino acids long. Germline lookup yields CDR1 DFQATT and CDR2 SNEGSKA (reference sequence). V dropped 6 bases and J dropped 5 bases, with 10 bases sitting between them. The CDR3 reads CSARTGETQYF. The CDR3 nucleotides read TGCAGTGCCCGGACTGGGGAGACCCAGTACTTC.

This chain connects TRBV6-6 to TRBJ1-5; D is unclear. The CDR3 totals 12 residues. Trimming pared 6 bases from V and 5 bases from J, leaving 8 bases between. Per the germline V gene, CDR1 is MNHNY and CDR2 is SVGAGI (reference sequence). The CDR3 region has the DNA TGTGCCAGCAGCCCTGGGGATCAGCCCCAGCATTTT. It is translated as CASSPGDQPQHF.

The chain recombines TRBV7-8 with TRBJ2-2, with D hard to call. Germline V gives CDR1 SGHVS, CDR2 FQNEAQ. V lost 3 bases and J lost 0, with 11 bases in between. The CDR3 length is 16 residues. CDR3 in DNA: TGTGCCAGCAGCTTCTTCCGGACGTCGAACACCGGGGAGCTGTTTTTT. Its protein product is CASSFFRTSNTGELFF. Complete variable domain (other parts from reference TRBV7-8 and TRBJ2-2): GAGVSQSPRYKVAKRGQDVALRCDPISGHVSLFWYQQALGQGPEFLTYFQNEAQLDKSGLPSDRFFAERPEGSVSTLKIQRTQQEDSAVYLCASSFFRTSNTGELFFGEGSRLTVL.

The chain links TRBV18 to TRBJ2-5, with 8 positions matching TRBD1. V lost 3 bases and J lost 3; bases outside the gene matches: 6. The germline V gene encodes CDR1 KGHSH and CDR2 LQKENI. This CDR3 has 15 residues. CDR3 sequence: CASSPMTGAEETQYF. The CDR3 nucleotides read TGTGCCAGCTCACCCATGACAGGGGCTGAAGAGACCCAGTACTTC.

The rearrangement joins TRBV27 to TRBJ2-7; 12 positions agree with TRBD2. The CDR3 extends over 14 amino acids. Germline V gene data show CDR1 as MNHEY and CDR2 as SMNVEV (reference sequence). J was trimmed by 3 bases and V by 3 bases; bases with no gene match: 0. The DNA of the CDR3 is TGTGCCAGCAGTTTGACTAGCGGGGGCTACGAGCAGTACTTC. Its protein product is CASSLTSGGYEQYF.

This clone was counted only a few times. V usage is TRBV30 and J usage is TRBJ2-1; maybe TRBD2 (5 bases). CDR3 length equals 14 residues. Trimming shortened V by 4 bases and J by 2 bases, and 12 bases separated the two germline ends. The V gene's germline CDR1 is GTSNPN and CDR2 SVGIG (reference sequence). The CDR3 DNA is TGTGCCTGGAAGGCTAGCATCGCCTACAATGAGCAGTTCTTC. Translation: CAWKASIAYNEQFF.

This clone was detected only a few times. The chain recombines TRBV29-1 with TRBJ1-1; D uncertain. The germline V gene encodes CDR1 SQVTM and CDR2 ANQGSEA. Trimming shortened V by 0 bases and J by 6 bases, and 2 bases separated the two germline ends. The CDR3 runs 10 residues. Here the CDR3 DNA reads TGCAGCGTTGAAGAGGCTGAAGCTTTCTTT. This translates into CSVEEAEAFF.